These 31 T cell receptor beta chains share one sample of origin, sequenced in a study of cytomegalovirus exposure and HLA in healthy donors. The PCR made use of 60 Vbeta and 13 Jbeta primers. Profiling relied on immunoSEQ multiplex PCR, and the TCRdb table lists in-frame clones only, not all of them. Of 250,000 or so clones listed, nearly 95% are singletons. The sequenced sample consisted of PBMCs. These receptors originate from a girl aged 2 to 9 in good health and CMV-seronegative.

The V call is TRBV19, the J call TRBJ2-7, with 11 bases that match TRBD2. Germline lookup yields CDR1 LNHDA and CDR2 SQIVND (reference sequence). The CDR3 consists of 14 residues. The ends lost 4 bases at V and 7 bases at J; junction bases unmatched: 6. CDR3 region: CASSTLAGGGEQYF. CDR3 coding DNA: TGTGCCAGTAGTACTCTAGCGGGAGGAGGGGAGCAGTACTTC.

The chain employs TRBV2 and TRBJ1-4; TRBD1 might be the D (6 bases). The CDR3 totals 15 residues. Germline CDR1 SNHLY, CDR2 FYNNEI. Between the trimmed V and J ends, which lost 0 bases and 7 bases, there was a span of 12 bases. The CDR3 is CASSEALGGGEKLFF. CDR3 nucleotide sequence: TGTGCCAGCAGTGAAGCGCTAGGGGGGGGTGAAAAACTGTTTTTT.

V and J are TRBV6-5 and TRBJ2-1; D is undetermined. The germline V gene encodes CDR1 MNHEY and CDR2 SVGAGI. The CDR3 is 13 residues long. V lost 5 bases and J lost 4, with 9 bases in between. The CDR3 bases are TGTGCCAGCAGTCGACAATTATACAATGAGCAGTTCTTC. It encodes CASSRQLYNEQFF.

CDR3 sequence (DNA): TGCGCCAGCAGTTGGACAGGGTCGGCTAACACTGAAGCTTTCTTT. This encodes CASSWTGSANTEAFF. The gene calls are TRBV5-1 and TRBJ1-1, with TRBD1 identical over 8 bases. This CDR3 has 15 residues. Unmatched junction bases numbered 8, after V lost 5 bases and J lost 2 bases. Germline V gene sequence: CDR1 SGHRS, CDR2 YFSETQ.

The rearrangement links TRBV4-1 to TRBJ2-1; TRBD2 matches at 10 bases. Germline lookup yields CDR1 MGHRA and CDR2 YSYEKL. The CDR3 has 16 amino acids. The V segment lost 2 bases and the J segment 6 bases; nucleotides outside the gene matches: 7. The CDR3 DNA reads as TGCGCCAGCAGCCAAACGACTAGCGGGCCTCTCAATGAGCAGTTCTTC. The encoded protein is CASSQTTSGPLNEQFF.

The rearrangement uses TRBV15 and TRBJ2-5; D is unclear. The V end was cut by 3 bases, the J end by 5 bases, with 7 bases between. Looked up from germline, CDR1 is LNHNV and CDR2 is YYDKDF (reference sequence). This CDR3 is built from 12 residues. The CDR3 DNA reads TGTGCCACCAGCAGGACGGAGGAGACCCAGTACTTC. Its translation is CATSRTEETQYF.

The chain combines TRBV6-5 with TRBJ2-7, with 9 bases aligning to TRBD1. This CDR3 is built from 14 residues. CDR1 MNHEY and CDR2 SVGAGI come from the germline V gene. Unmatched junction bases numbered 7, after V lost 8 bases and J lost 2 bases. CDR3 sequence reads: CASQKGQGTYEQYF. Here the CDR3 DNA reads TGTGCCAGCCAAAAGGGACAGGGAACCTACGAGCAGTACTTC.

The rearrangement uses TRBV2 and TRBJ2-5, with 11 bases identical to TRBD1. Germline assignment: CDR1 SNHLY and CDR2 FYNNEI. J lost 5 bases, V lost 1 base, and 6 bases had no gene match. This CDR3 is built from 16 residues. The CDR3 DNA reads TGTGCCAGCAGTGAAGTGGGGACAGGGGGAAGGGAGACCCAGTACTTC. It translates to CASSEVGTGGRETQYF.

The chain carries TRBV29-1 and TRBJ2-5, with D possibly being TRBD1 (5 bases). V dropped 4 bases and J dropped 5 bases, with 8 bases sitting between them. This CDR3 spans 11 amino acids. CDR1 SQVTM and CDR2 ANQGSEA come from the germline V gene. The DNA for the CDR3 is TGCAGCGTTGCGGCAGGGGAGACCCAGTACTTC. It encodes CSVAAGETQYF.

The genes are TRBV27 and TRBJ2-7; 8 nucleotides agree with TRBD1. The germline V gene encodes CDR1 MNHEY and CDR2 SMNVEV (reference sequence). The CDR3 sequence is 15 residues long. V shed 1 base, J shed 0 bases, and the junction held 2 bases outside the gene matches. The CDR3 loop is CASSLWTGSSYEQYF. CDR3 sequence (DNA): TGTGCCAGCAGTTTATGGACAGGGAGCTCCTACGAGCAGTACTTC.

This chain's CDR3 is CATSRPFPGDTEAFF. The CDR3 coding sequence is TGTGCCACCAGCAGACCTTTTCCGGGGGACACTGAAGCTTTCTTT. The chain links TRBV15 to TRBJ1-1; possibly TRBD1 for D (5 bases). The germline CDR1 and CDR2 sequences are LNHNV and YYDKDF (reference sequence). The CDR3 loop spans 15 amino acids. The V end was cut by 2 bases, the J end by 3 bases, with 13 bases between.

The chain carries TRBV27 and TRBJ2-1, with 8 bases aligning to TRBD1. The germline gives CDR1 MNHEY, CDR2 SMNVEV (reference sequence). The CDR3 has 15 amino acids. After removal of 6 bases from V and 6 bases from J, the junction contained 10 bases not matched to a gene. The CDR3 DNA reads as TGTGCCAGCAGGCGACCCGGGACAGGCTTCAATGAGCAGTTCTTC. Translated, it gives CASRRPGTGFNEQFF.

The rearrangement uses TRBV6-4 and TRBJ2-1; TRBD2 matches 13 bases. The CDR3 length is 17 residues. V was clipped by 8 bases and J by 1 base; unmatched bases: 8. CDR1 and CDR2 (germline): MRHNA, SNTAGT. CDR3 sequence (DNA): TGTGCCAGCGGAGGACTAGCGGGGGTTACTTCCTACAATGAGCAGTTCTTC. Amino acid sequence: CASGGLAGVTSYNEQFF.

The chain couples TRBV18 to TRBJ1-5; tentatively, D is TRBD1 (5 bases). V lost 3 bases and J lost 4, with 31 bases in between. This CDR3 is 21 amino acids long. In germline, CDR1 is KGHSH, CDR2 LQKENI. CDR3 region: CASSPNQSVQGGFYGNQPQHF. CDR3 coding DNA: TGTGCCAGCTCACCTAACCAGTCAGTCCAGGGAGGGTTTTACGGTAATCAGCCCCAGCATTTT.

The CDR3 protein is CASGTGSVYGYTF. CDR3 nucleotide sequence: TGTGCCAGCGGGACAGGGAGCGTCTATGGCTACACCTTC. J is TRBJ1-2 and V is TRBV2, with TRBD1 matching 9 bases. The J segment lost 4 bases and the V segment lost 8 bases, leaving 5 bases of the junction unmatched. The germline V gene encodes CDR1 SNHLY and CDR2 FYNNEI. The CDR3 consists of 13 residues.

V and J are TRBV19 and TRBJ1-1; 7 bases are shared with TRBD1. Trimming at V came to 6 bases and at J to 13 bases, leaving 11 bases not matched to a gene. This CDR3 spans 12 amino acids. CDR1 and CDR2 from the germline V gene are LNHDA and SQIVND (reference sequence). This CDR3 reads CASRDLQGMDFF. As DNA, the CDR3 is TGTGCCAGTAGGGACTTACAGGGGATGGATTTCTTT.

On this clone: This CDR3 fails to terminate in the conserved phenylalanine or tryptophan, so it likely reflects a read error. The limits of the CDR3 on the DNA are not certain, so only TCRdb's listed CDR3 is given. The chain carries TRBV5-6 and TRBJ1-2. The CDR3 numbers 12 amino acids, ends counted. Germline V gene sequence: CDR1 SGHDT, CDR2 YYEEEE. The CDR3 loop reads CASSLAGDNGDL.

The V gene is TRBV6-4, the J gene TRBJ2-7; a weak D match, TRBD1 (5 bases). CDR1 is MRHNA, CDR2 SNTAGT, per germline. Trimming shortened V by 4 bases and J by 3 bases, and 16 bases separated the two germline ends. CDR3 length: 15 residues. This CDR3 is CASSVRDRKLYEQYF. The CDR3 DNA reads as TGTGCCAGCAGTGTTCGAGACAGAAAACTCTACGAGCAGTACTTC.

The chain has TRBV2 and TRBJ2-2; 8 bases map to TRBD1. V dropped 2 bases and J dropped 7; count of bases not matched to a gene: 3. Germline lookup yields CDR1 SNHLY and CDR2 FYNNEI. The CDR3 consists of 14 residues. CDR3 coding DNA: TGTGCCAGCAGTGAAACAGGGGGAGGCGGGGAGCTGTTTTTT. As protein: CASSETGGGGELFF.

CDR3 coding DNA: TGCGCCAGCAGCTTGGGGCAATCAGGGGCCGGAAACACCATATATTTT. Amino acid sequence: CASSLGQSGAGNTIYF. V and J are TRBV5-1 and TRBJ1-3, with D maybe TRBD1 (6 bases). CDR1 and CDR2 from the germline V gene are SGHRS and YFSETQ. The length of the CDR3 is 16 residues. V was pared by 0 bases and J by 4 bases, with 14 bases between.

The rearrangement links TRBV5-6 to TRBJ1-2, with D perhaps TRBD1 (6 bases). The germline CDR1 and CDR2 sequences are SGHDT and YYEEEE. The CDR3 is made up of 18 amino acids. The V and J ends lost 5 bases and 7 bases respectively, with 30 bases between them. Here the CDR3 DNA reads TGTGCCAGCAGACCAAGTCGCGGGGGCGCGTCGTTCTTTCGTGGCTACACCTTC. Translating it yields CASRPSRGGASFFRGYTF.

The CDR3 reads CASSAGGNTGELFF. The CDR3 DNA is TGTGCCAGCAGCGCCGGGGGGAACACCGGGGAGCTGTTTTTT. The chain is built from TRBV9 and TRBJ2-2; maybe TRBD2 (6 bases). Germline CDR1 and CDR2: SGDLS and YYNGEE. Trimming took off 3 bases at V and 1 base at J, with 7 bases between the two ends. The CDR3 runs 14 residues.

The chain uses TRBV19 and TRBJ2-3; D is undetermined. Germline CDR1 is LNHDA and CDR2 is SQIVND (reference sequence). V was clipped by 4 bases and J by 8 bases, with 7 bases between them. This CDR3 region has 11 residues. The CDR3 loop is CASSTLGTQYF. CDR3 DNA sequence: TGTGCCAGTAGTACGCTCGGTACGCAGTATTTT.

The chain is built from TRBV10-3 and TRBJ2-7; tentative D call: TRBD1 (5 bases). The CDR3 consists of 13 residues. The ends were cut back, 3 bases at V and 4 bases at J, with 10 bases in the middle. Germline CDR1 ENHRY, CDR2 SYGVKD. In DNA, the CDR3 is TGTGCCATCAGTGACTACAGGATTTACGAGCAGTACTTC. As protein: CAISDYRIYEQYF.

This clone was seen just once. The chain combines TRBV9 with TRBJ2-7; 7 bases map to TRBD1. J was trimmed by 3 bases and V by 0 bases; bases with no gene match: 3. The CDR3 is made up of 14 amino acids. Germline values: CDR1 SGDLS, CDR2 YYNGEE. The CDR3 nucleotides read TGTGCCAGCAGCGTAGGAGGGACAGACTACGAGCAGTACTTC. Its translation is CASSVGGTDYEQYF.

This chain joins TRBV29-1 and TRBJ2-2; maybe TRBD1 (6 bases). CDR3 length: 16 amino acids. The V end lost 0 bases, the J end lost 6 bases, and 17 bases lay between the germline ends. Germline V CDR1 and CDR2: SQVTM, ANQGSEA. The CDR3 DNA reads as TGCAGCGTTGAAGATCACGGCAGGGGTTTGTCCGGGGAGCTGTTTTTT. Translation: CSVEDHGRGLSGELFF.

This chain uses TRBV4-2 with TRBJ1-5, with TRBD1 as a possible D gene (5 bases). The CDR3 runs to 16 residues. Germline CDR1 and CDR2: LGHNA and YNFKEQ. Trimming took off 3 bases at V and 0 bases at J, with 12 bases between the two ends. The DNA of the CDR3 is TGTGCCAGCAGCCAGGAGGGGAGTTATAGCAATCAGCCCCAGCATTTT. This encodes CASSQEGSYSNQPQHF.

V gene TRBV5-1 combines with J gene TRBJ2-1; 9 bases are a match to TRBD2. J was trimmed by 10 bases and V by 0 bases; bases with no gene match: 2. The CDR3 is made up of 13 amino acids. Germline CDR1 reads SGHRS; CDR2 reads YFSETQ. This CDR3 reads CASSLVAGGEQFF. CDR3 bases: TGCGCCAGCAGCTTGGTGGCGGGGGGGGAGCAGTTCTTC. Complete variable domain (other parts from reference TRBV5-1 and TRBJ2-1): KAGVTQTPRYLIKTRGQQVTLSCSPISGHRSVSWYQQTPGQGLQFLFEYFSETQRNKGNFPGRFSGRQFSNSRSEMNVSTLELGDSALYLCASSLVAGGEQFFGPGTRLTVL.

The chain joins TRBV15 to TRBJ2-5; TRBD2 matches 8 bases. Germline lookup yields CDR1 LNHNV and CDR2 YYDKDF (reference sequence). This CDR3 contains 14 residues. V gave up 5 bases and J gave up 10 bases; unmatched junction bases: 12. The CDR3 reads CATSQTGTRFIQYF. CDR3 sequence (DNA): TGTGCCACCAGCCAAACCGGGACTAGGTTTATCCAGTACTTC.

The chain joins TRBV23-1 to TRBJ1-4; no clear D gene. TRBV23-1 is designated an ORF whose function remains uncertain. The length of the CDR3 is 12 residues. V was cut by 6 bases and J by 1 base, with 3 bases left in between. The CDR3 is CASSKTNEKLFF. The CDR3 DNA is TGCGCCAGCAGCAAAACTAATGAAAAACTGTTTTTT.

The rearrangement links TRBV29-1 to TRBJ1-3, with a tentative D call TRBD1 (5 bases). Germline loops: CDR1 SQVTM, CDR2 ANQGSEA. This CDR3 spans 12 amino acids. V shed 7 bases and J shed 1 base, with 8 bases lying between them. The CDR3 reads CSAGGSGNTIYF. CDR3 coding DNA: TGCAGCGCCGGGGGATCTGGAAACACCATATATTTT. The full variable domain, in which reference TRBV29-1 and TRBJ1-3 provide the parts outside the CDR3, is SAVISQKPSRDICQRGTSLTIQCQVDSQVTMMFWYRQQPGQSLTLIATANQGSEATYESGFVIDKFPISRPNLTFSTLTVSNMSPEDSSIYLCSAGGSGNTIYFGEGSWLTVV.